Following are 12 T cell receptor beta chains from one sample sequenced in a study of early T cells in non-severe SARS-CoV-2 infection (dated by TCRdb to 2020 to 2023). The library was made by 5' RACE. Sequencing was performed on a NextSeq 500. TCRdb trimmed the raw reads at Q25, called clones with MiXCR and kept productive beta chains. All rows with the same CDR3 protein become a single entry with the most common DNA and genes. The sample table contains more than 80,000 distinct CDR3 sequences; only one count was recorded for 14% of them. The ten largest make up around 7% of the sample. Sequenced: whole blood. These receptors were collected from an adult who was a healthcare worker with PCR-confirmed SARS-CoV-2 infection or an uninfected control (not recorded which).

This clonotype has only a few counts. The chain links TRBV20-1 to TRBJ1-1; D call uncertain. The germline gives CDR1 DFQATT, CDR2 SNEGSKA (reference sequence). V was pared by 0 bases and J by 1 base, with 12 bases between. This CDR3 has 15 amino acids. The CDR3 loop reads CSARDLRRRNTEAFF. DNA for the CDR3: TGCAGTGCTAGAGATCTGCGCCGACGGAACACTGAAGCTTTCTTT.

At least ten counts were recorded for this clonotype. CDR3 amino acids: CASSAGPGDNQPQHF. CDR3 in DNA: TGCGCCAGCAGCGCGGGCCCTGGGGACAATCAGCCCCAGCATTTT. The chain carries TRBV4-1 and TRBJ1-5; D uncertain. This CDR3 has 15 amino acids. Per germline, CDR1 MGHRA and CDR2 YSYEKL. V was clipped by 5 bases and J by 3 bases, with 14 bases between them.

This clonotype was found many times. The genes are TRBV29-1 and TRBJ2-3, with D perhaps matching TRBD2 (5 bases). Germline V gives CDR1 SQVTM, CDR2 ANQGSEA. V lost 5 bases and J lost 5, with 14 bases in between. The CDR3 is made up of 13 amino acids. The CDR3 here is CSVRPGLGDTQYF. The DNA of the CDR3 is TGCAGCGTTCGACCGGGGTTGGGAGATACGCAGTATTTT.

This clonotype has a handful of counts. The chain has TRBV7-8 and TRBJ1-4; 9 bases are shared with TRBD1. The CDR3 consists of 19 residues. Unmatched junction bases numbered 17, after V lost 5 bases and J lost 4 bases. CDR1 is SGHVS and CDR2 is FQNEAQ in the germline V gene. CDR3 coding DNA: TGTGCCAGCAGCGACTCAACAGGGGGCCAGGCCCCCTATAATGAAAAACTGTTTTTT. Translation: CASSDSTGGQAPYNEKLFF.

This chain uses TRBV2 with TRBJ1-5, with D maybe TRBD1 (6 bases). The CDR3 runs to 17 residues. With 6 bases removed from V and 0 bases from J, the gap between germline ends came to 18 bases. In germline, CDR1 is SNHLY, CDR2 FYNNEI. CDR3 in DNA: TGTGCCAGCAGCGGGACCAGGGGACCCAATAGCAATCAGCCCCAGCATTTT. Residues: CASSGTRGPNSNQPQHF.

The genes are TRBV20-1 and TRBJ2-3; D gene unclear. V was shortened by 1 base and J by 0 bases, with 8 bases between the two germline ends. The CDR3 is 14 amino acids. CDR1 DFQATT and CDR2 SNEGSKA come from the germline V gene (reference sequence). The CDR3, as DNA: TGCAGTGCTAGAGGGCTATCGAGCACAGATACGCAGTATTTT. This encodes CSARGLSSTDTQYF.

This clonotype was counted a few times. V is TRBV29-1 and J is TRBJ2-5; 7 bases fit TRBD1. Germline V gene sequence: CDR1 SQVTM, CDR2 ANQGSEA. The CDR3 spans 12 residues. Unmatched junction bases numbered 4, after V lost 6 bases and J lost 3 bases. The CDR3 sequence is CSVTDREETQYF. The CDR3 DNA reads TGCAGCGTCACAGACAGGGAAGAGACCCAGTACTTC.

In its sample, this clonotype was seen many times. CDR3: CASSQDFRGGNQPQHF. In nucleotides, the CDR3 is TGTGCCAGCAGCCAAGATTTCAGGGGTGGTAATCAGCCCCAGCATTTT. V and J are TRBV3-1 and TRBJ1-5; a weak D match, TRBD1 (6 bases). CDR1 is LGHDT and CDR2 is YNNKEL in the germline V gene (reference sequence). The CDR3 runs 16 residues. The germline V and J ends were trimmed by 0 bases and 4 bases, with 13 bases remaining between them. Full variable domain (outside the CDR3, taken from reference TRBV3-1 and TRBJ1-5): DTAVSQTPKYLVTQMGNDKSIKCEQNLGHDTMYWYKQDSKKFLKIMFSYNNKELIINETVPNRFSPKSPDKAHLNLHINSLELGDSAVYFCASSQDFRGGNQPQHFGDGTRLSIL.

This clonotype showed up just a few times. The chain is built from TRBV14 and TRBJ2-6; tentative D call: TRBD2 (6 bases). The CDR3 length is 16 residues. Germline V gene sequence: CDR1 SGHDN, CDR2 FVKESK. Between the trimmed V and J ends, which lost 3 bases and 2 bases, there was a span of 11 bases. The CDR3 nucleotides are TGTGCCAGCAGCCACCTGCCGGGGGCTGGGGCCAACGTCCTGACTTTC. Translated: CASSHLPGAGANVLTF.

The V gene is TRBV28, the J gene TRBJ2-7; 11 bases align to TRBD1. The CDR3 contains 13 residues. The junction had 5 bases not matched to a gene; V was cut back by 11 bases and J by 2 bases. Germline CDR1 MDHEN, CDR2 SYDVKM. The CDR3: CAWGQGGTYEQYF. The CDR3 nucleotides read TGTGCCTGGGGACAGGGGGGGACCTACGAGCAGTACTTC. The complete variable domain, with remaining parts taken from reference TRBV28 and TRBJ2-7, reads DVKVTQSSRYLVKRTGEKVFLECVQDMDHENMFWYRQDPGLGLRLIYFSYDVKMKEKGDIPEGYSVSREKKERFSLILESASTNQTSMYLCAWGQGGTYEQYFGPGTRLTVT.

This clonotype was detected a few times. This sequence joins TRBV7-9 and TRBJ2-1; perhaps TRBD2 as D (5 bases). V lost 5 bases and J lost 7, with 9 bases in between. The length of the CDR3 is 12 residues. Germline CDR1 reads SEHNR; CDR2 reads FQNEAQ (reference sequence). The CDR3 is CASSKAVNEQFF. As DNA, the CDR3 is TGTGCCAGCAGCAAAGCGGTAAATGAGCAGTTCTTC.

This clonotype has a handful of counts. The V and J genes are TRBV5-1 and TRBJ2-7; 7 nucleotides agree with TRBD2. Germline values: CDR1 SGHRS, CDR2 YFSETQ. The CDR3 is 15 amino acids. Germline trimming cut 4 bases from V and 3 bases from J; bases unmatched to any gene: 10. CDR3 sequence: CASSPGVAGDYEQYF. DNA for the CDR3: TGCGCCAGCAGCCCGGGGGTAGCGGGCGACTACGAGCAGTACTTC.